This entry describes one T cell receptor (beta chain). The antigen is unknown. The sample comes from a study of T cell responses to AZD1222 COVID-19 vaccine. V was cut by 0 bases and J by 2 bases, with 30 bases left in between. The V gene's germline CDR1 is LGHNA and CDR2 YNFKEQ. The CDR3 totals 22 residues. Study conclusions and caveats: Donors skewed white British and female; clonal diversity was possibly underestimated.

Repertoires were generated with immunoSEQ multiplex PCR, while TCRdb's copy carries only in-frame clones and drops some. The profile shows 75,000 to 95,000 clones, approximately 90% of them singletons. Second doses that came at about 4 or about 12 weeks were put together. The sequence was obtained from an adult who received the AZD1222 COVID-19 vaccine. Sequenced here: peripheral blood, sampled 28 days after the second AZD1222 dose. The V gene is TRBV4-2, the J gene TRBJ2-3, with D maybe TRBD2 (5 bases). CDR3 sequence reads: CASSQEPLRNLPGDPSTDTQYF. The CDR3 coding sequence is TGTGCCAGCAGCCAAGAACCATTGCGGAACCTCCCCGGGGATCCCTCCACAGATACGCAGTATTTT.